The 20 T cell receptor beta chains below all came from one sample that was sequenced in a study of blood T cells in healthy people across ages. A sample-barcoded 5' primer and a J-beta primer mix were used in a second PCR of roughly 6 to 11 cycles. TCRdb re-called the 5' RACE reads with MiXCR, one entry per CDR3 protein. The sample carries about 830,000 distinct CDR3 sequences, 58% recorded once. The source material was blood. The source of these receptors is a man aged 25 to 40 in good health.

V is TRBV3-1 and J is TRBJ2-1, with no clear D. The germline V gene has CDR1 LGHDT and CDR2 YNNKEL (reference sequence). V was cut by 4 bases and J by 6 bases, with 10 bases left in between. The CDR3 runs to 13 residues. CDR3 sequence reads: CASSLRPTNEQFF. The CDR3 DNA follows: TGTGCCAGCAGCCTTCGTCCGACCAATGAGCAGTTCTTC.

The chain carries TRBV29-1 and TRBJ2-6, with 7 bases lining up with TRBD1. This CDR3 spans 16 amino acids. Germline CDR1 is SQVTM and CDR2 is ANQGSEA. Trimming removed 4 bases from V and 4 bases from J; junction bases left unmatched: 10. CDR3 in amino acids: CSVGPTGLGGANVLTF. The CDR3, as DNA: TGCAGCGTTGGACCGACAGGGCTTGGGGGGGCCAACGTCCTGACTTTC. Combining the CDR3 with reference TRBV29-1 and TRBJ2-6 gives the whole variable domain SAVISQKPSRDICQRGTSLTIQCQVDSQVTMMFWYRQQPGQSLTLIATANQGSEATYESGFVIDKFPISRPNLTFSTLTVSNMSPEDSSIYLCSVGPTGLGGANVLTFGAGSRLTVL.

This clonotype was picked up a small number of times. The chain has TRBV11-2 and TRBJ2-1; 12 nucleotides agree with TRBD2. This CDR3 contains 19 residues. Germline V CDR1 and CDR2: SGHAT, FQNNGV. Trimming took 3 bases from V and 7 from J; bases not matched to a gene: 16. The chain's CDR3 is CASSFGPATSGRRVNEQFF. The CDR3 bases are TGTGCCAGCAGCTTCGGCCCGGCGACTAGCGGGAGAAGGGTAAATGAGCAGTTCTTC.

This clonotype was observed a single time. The chain's CDR3 is CASSLSLYGPGANVLTF. The CDR3 coding sequence is TGTGCCAGCAGTTTATCCCTCTACGGGCCTGGGGCCAACGTCCTGACTTTC. This sequence joins TRBV12-3 or TRBV12-4 and TRBJ2-6; D call uncertain. V was trimmed by 2 bases and J by 2 bases, leaving 13 bases between them. This CDR3 region has 17 residues.

The sample holds a few counts of this clonotype. The J gene is TRBJ2-7, the V gene TRBV9, with 11 bases identical to TRBD1. Germline values: CDR1 SGDLS, CDR2 YYNGEE. The CDR3 loop spans 18 amino acids. J was trimmed by 3 bases and V by 4 bases; bases with no gene match: 15. This chain's CDR3 is CASSPSPGTGGGFYEQYF. DNA for the CDR3: TGTGCCAGCAGCCCCAGTCCCGGGACAGGGGGTGGTTTCTACGAGCAGTACTTC.

This clonotype was counted only a few times. J is TRBJ1-1 and V is TRBV20-1; 7 bases agree with TRBD1. V lost 6 bases to trimming and J lost 0 bases; unmatched junction nucleotides: 4. The CDR3 is 13 amino acids. Germline V gives CDR1 DFQATT, CDR2 SNEGSKA (reference sequence). CDR3 in amino acids: CSARGQLNTEAFF. The CDR3 DNA sequence: TGCAGTGCCCGGGGACAGCTGAACACTGAAGCTTTCTTT.

The rearrangement uses TRBV14 and TRBJ1-2, with 7 bases lining up with TRBD1. Trimming took 7 bases from V and 2 from J; bases not matched to a gene: 7. The CDR3 spans 14 residues. CDR1 and CDR2 from the germline V gene are SGHDN and FVKESK. In DNA, the CDR3 is TGTGCCAGCAATCCCTGGGGACAGAACTATGGCTACACCTTC. This translates into CASNPWGQNYGYTF.

The chain has TRBV7-2 and TRBJ2-5; D is perhaps TRBD1 (5 bases). There are 14 residues in the CDR3. V dropped 7 bases and J dropped 4 bases, with 16 bases sitting between them. Germline V gene data show CDR1 as SGHTA and CDR2 as FQGNSA. CDR3 loop: CASTEKGWGETQYF. For the CDR3, the DNA is TGTGCCAGCACCGAAAAGGGGTGGGGAGAGACCCAGTACTTC.

This clonotype has a single count. The CDR3 nucleotides are TGTGCCAGCGTACCGAGGACAGCCTTCTACGAACAGTACTTC. It specifies CASVPRTAFYEQYF. This chain uses TRBV28 with TRBJ2-4, with D possibly matching TRBD1 (6 bases). V was clipped by 8 bases and J by 13 bases, with 24 bases between them. Germline assignment: CDR1 MDHEN and CDR2 SYDVKM. This CDR3 has 14 amino acids. Looking up the rest from reference TRBV28 and TRBJ2-4 gives the full variable domain: DVKVTQSSRYLVKRTGEKVFLECVQDMDHENMFWYRQDPGLGLRLIYFSYDVKMKEKGDIPEGYSVSREKKERFSLILESASTNQTSMYLCASVPRTAFYEQYFGAGTRLSVL.

The gene calls are TRBV9 and TRBJ2-5; D unresolved. V shed 2 bases and J shed 5 bases, with 16 bases lying between them. Germline-derived CDR1 and CDR2 are SGDLS and YYNGEE. This CDR3 spans 15 amino acids. Here the CDR3 DNA reads TGTGCCAGCAGCGTCGATAAGGGTAGGCGGGAGACCCAGTACTTC. It specifies CASSVDKGRRETQYF.

This chain uses TRBV20-1 with TRBJ2-3; D gene uncertain. The CDR3 sequence is 12 residues long. Per germline, CDR1 DFQATT and CDR2 SNEGSKA (reference sequence). The germline V and J ends were trimmed by 6 bases and 11 bases, with 18 bases remaining between them. Here the CDR3 DNA reads TGCAGTGCGGGCCCTACCCCAGAGATGCAGTATTTT. This encodes CSAGPTPEMQYF.

The chain carries TRBV10-3 and TRBJ1-2; TRBD1 aligns across 7 bases. CDR3 length: 15 residues. Germline values: CDR1 ENHRY, CDR2 SYGVKD. The V gene end was trimmed by 6 bases and the J gene end by 1 base; junction bases not matched to a gene: 8. CDR3: CAIREPGQLNYGYTF. In DNA, the CDR3 is TGTGCCATCAGGGAACCGGGACAGCTTAACTATGGCTACACCTTC.

The CDR3 loop reads CASSVLTGGNQPQHF. CDR3 DNA sequence: TGTGCCAGCAGTGTCCTCACGGGGGGCAATCAGCCCCAGCATTTT. The V and J genes are TRBV6-1 and TRBJ1-5, with D perhaps matching TRBD1 (5 bases). The CDR3 has 15 amino acids. CDR1 and CDR2 from the germline V gene are MNHNS and SASEGT. Trimming pared 4 bases from V and 2 bases from J, leaving 12 bases between.

The chain has TRBV20-1 and TRBJ2-4, with D possibly matching TRBD2 (6 bases). The DNA end lines up better with TRBJ2-7; the J call may be wrong. This CDR3 comprises 15 residues. CDR1 is DFQATT and CDR2 is SNEGSKA in the germline V gene (reference sequence). The CDR3 here is CSASRLAGGIYEQYF. DNA of the CDR3: TGCAGTGCTAGCCGGCTGGCTGGCGGGATATACGAGCAGTACTTC.

The chain couples TRBV5-1 to TRBJ2-5; D gene uncertain. CDR1 is SGHRS, CDR2 YFSETQ, per germline. The length of the CDR3 is 14 residues. The germline V and J ends were trimmed by 4 bases and 3 bases, with 13 bases remaining between them. The CDR3 bases are TGCGCCAGCAGCCGAGCCAGGACCAAAGAGACCCAGTACTTC. Translated: CASSRARTKETQYF.

This clonotype was seen a handful of times. This chain connects TRBV7-2 to TRBJ2-7; 10 nucleotides agree with TRBD1. Trimming took 1 base from V and 5 from J; bases not matched to a gene: 11. The V gene's germline CDR1 is SGHTA and CDR2 FQGNSA. This CDR3 comprises 17 residues. The CDR3 DNA is TGTGCCAGCAGCTTAGGAGGGACAGGGGTCCGACAGAACGAGCAGTACTTC. Translating it yields CASSLGGTGVRQNEQYF.

The J gene is TRBJ2-3, the V gene TRBV24-1; no firm D call. Trimming pared 4 bases from V and 0 bases from J, leaving 13 bases between. The CDR3 has 16 amino acids. Germline values: CDR1 KGHDR, CDR2 SFDVKD. Here the CDR3 reads CATSDPDGISTDTQYF. CDR3 coding DNA: TGTGCCACCAGTGACCCCGATGGGATTAGCACAGATACGCAGTATTTT.

The rearrangement joins TRBV14 to TRBJ2-7; TRBD2 might be the D (5 bases). The germline V gene has CDR1 SGHDN and CDR2 FVKESK. This CDR3 region has 12 residues. V gave up 8 bases and J gave up 4 bases, with 12 bases separating them. The CDR3: CASAGNKYEQYF. The CDR3 DNA sequence: TGTGCCAGCGCGGGTAATAAGTACGAGCAGTACTTC.

This chain uses TRBV14 with TRBJ1-2, with a possible D match to TRBD1 (6 bases). The V end lost 4 bases, the J end lost 3 bases, and 9 bases lay between the germline ends. This CDR3 has 13 residues. CDR1 is SGHDN, CDR2 FVKESK, per germline. The DNA of the CDR3 is TGTGCCAGCAGCCCTCGGACAGACTATGGCTACACCTTC. Protein product: CASSPRTDYGYTF.

With respect to this clonotype: One end of the junction is discordant with germline, which a read error may explain. DNA for the CDR3: TGCAGTGCTAGCCCCCCTAGCGGAGCCAAAAACATTCGGTACTTC. Its translation: CSASPPSGAKNIRYF. The chain couples TRBV20-1 to TRBJ2-4; 7 nucleotides align to TRBD2. The CDR3 loop spans 15 amino acids. CDR1 is DFQATT and CDR2 is SNEGSKA in the germline V gene (reference sequence).